This T cell receptor beta chain was retrieved from a study of cytomegalovirus exposure and HLA in healthy donors. Regarding the study as a whole: Immune exposure information comprised only CMV serostatus. The authors enumerated 180 or so TCR beta chains as linked to cytomegalovirus. When the data were analyzed later, several of the most significant clusters appeared to be linked to common viral pathogens.

A multiplex PCR was run with 60 Vbeta primers and 13 Jbeta primers. Only in-frame clones appear in the TCRdb table, and some are missing; sequencing was by immunoSEQ multiplex PCR. The repertoire holds around 180,000 clones, with roughly 80% as singletons. Concerning this clone itself: Its antigen is still unknown.

CDR3 length equals 14 residues. J gave up 3 bases and V 4 bases, and 3 bases lay outside the gene matches. The V gene's germline CDR1 is SQVTM and CDR2 ANQGSEA. What was sequenced was PBMCs. The chain joins TRBV29-1 to TRBJ2-1; 10 nucleotides match TRBD2. The sequence derives from a man aged 25 to 40 in good health and CMV-seropositive. The CDR3 region has the DNA TGCAGCGTTGCGGCTAGCGGGAGCTACAATGAGCAGTTCTTC. Protein: CSVAASGSYNEQFF.